This record looks at one TCR beta chain sequence and its context. The target antigen is unknown. Germline V gene lookup returns CDR1 LGHNA and CDR2 YNFKEQ. The length of the CDR3 is 15 residues. V lost 0 bases, J lost 7 bases, and 6 bases stayed unmatched. The method was immunoSEQ multiplex PCR; TCRdb's version includes in-frame clones alone and lacks a portion of them. The sample carries tens of thousands of clones, 70% to 80% recorded once. The sample originates from a study of OX40 agonist ivuxolimab in advanced cancers. Across the whole study: The study treated patients with ivuxolimab, an agonistic anti-OX40 (CD134) antibody. Patients were dosed intravenously with ivuxolimab at 0.01 to 10 mg/kg every 2 weeks.

Study results and limitations: Some nonresponders additionally presented with little normalized T-cell clonal expansion. Determination of antigen specificity was not performed for the expanded peripheral T cells.

V gene TRBV4-2 combines with J gene TRBJ2-1, with 7 bases fitting TRBD2. The receptor was derived from an adult with an advanced solid tumor such as melanoma, head and neck, liver or kidney cancer. The starting material was CD4+ or CD8+ T cells sorted from blood, obtained in a trial of the OX40 agonist ivuxolimab. The CDR3 spells CASSQEGPGGNEQFF. The CDR3 DNA follows: TGTGCCAGCAGCCAAGAAGGGCCCGGGGGGAATGAGCAGTTCTTC.